This T cell receptor (beta chain) was documented in a study of preoperative IRX-2 immunotherapy in early breast cancer. Sample treatment: preoperative locoregional IRX-2 cytokine immunotherapy. This phase Ib study tested locoregional IRX-2 cytokine immunotherapy given before surgery. Assay used: immunoSEQ multiplex PCR; TCRdb lists only in-frame clones, some missing. This sample has about 42,000 clones, with roughly 77% found just once. The V and J ends lost 6 bases and 1 base, in that order; junction bases with no gene match: 1. This CDR3 spans 14 amino acids. Germline CDR1 and CDR2: LNHDA and SQIVND (reference sequence).

The chain uses TRBV19 and TRBJ2-1; TRBD1 aligns across 9 bases. The receptor was derived from a human donor with breast cancer. The sample here was tumor tissue, taken after IRX-2 immunotherapy. CDR3 nucleotides: TGTGCCAGTAGAGACAGGGGGTCCTACAATGAGCAGTTCTTC. Translation: CASRDRGSYNEQFF.